Sequencing of this T cell receptor (beta chain) was carried out in a study of blood T cell repertoires in COVID-19. Repertoires were generated with immunoSEQ multiplex PCR, while TCRdb's copy carries only in-frame clones and drops some. The sample contains about 180,000 clones, 65% to 90% of which appear only once. This clone is a singleton in its sample. V lost 4 bases and J 0 bases, leaving 10 bases between the germline ends. Germline lookup yields CDR1 SQVTM and CDR2 ANQGSEA. CDR3 length: 13 residues. The source material was PBMCs or T cells enriched from blood (not recorded which). This clonotype was sampled from a man in his fifties or sixties who had recovered from COVID-19. The V and J genes are TRBV29-1 and TRBJ2-7; TRBD2 might be the D (5 bases). DNA for the CDR3: TGCAGCGTTGGGAGGTCCCTCTCCTACGAGCAGTACTTC. Translation: CSVGRSLSYEQYF.